These 4 T cell receptor beta chains came from one sample sequenced in a study of OX40 agonist ivuxolimab in advanced cancers. Clones were sequenced by immunoSEQ multiplex PCR, and TCRdb holds only the in-frame ones, with some missing. The sample includes tens of thousands of clones, 91% of them seen just once. The source was CD4+ or CD8+ T cells sorted from blood, collected in a trial of the OX40 agonist ivuxolimab. These receptors came from an adult with an advanced solid tumor such as melanoma, head and neck, liver or kidney cancer.

The rearrangement links TRBV5-4 to TRBJ1-6; TRBD1 aligns across 8 bases. V lost 4 bases and J lost 6; bases outside the gene matches: 3. CDR1 is SGHNT, CDR2 YYREEE, per germline (reference sequence). This CDR3 region has 14 residues. The CDR3 spells CASSPGQVNSPLHF. The CDR3 DNA is TGTGCCAGCAGCCCGGGACAGGTTAATTCACCCCTCCACTTT.

The V call is TRBV12-5, the J call TRBJ2-7; 7 nucleotides match TRBD2. Trimming took 6 bases from V and 6 from J; bases not matched to a gene: 5. The CDR3 is 12 residues long. Germline V gene data show CDR1 as LGHNT and CDR2 as FRNRAP. The CDR3 sequence: CASGAGVGEQYF. The CDR3 region has the DNA TGTGCTAGTGGGGCGGGAGTTGGCGAGCAGTACTTC.

This chain connects TRBV11-2 to TRBJ2-7; D ambiguous. The V end was cut by 5 bases, the J end by 5 bases, with 19 bases between. CDR3 length: 15 residues. CDR1 SGHAT and CDR2 FQNNGV come from the germline V gene. CDR3 sequence (DNA): TGTGCCAGCAGCCCGCAAGGGCTAACACGGGACGAGCAGTACTTC. It is translated as CASSPQGLTRDEQYF.

Here the CDR3 reads CASRGGFDSGNTIYF. CDR3 sequence (DNA): TGTGCCAGCAGGGGGGGATTCGACTCTGGAAACACCATATATTTT. The rearrangement joins TRBV28 to TRBJ1-3; possibly TRBD1 for D (5 bases). Deletions cut 6 bases from V and 0 bases from J, with 12 bases between. The CDR3 is 15 residues long. Per germline, CDR1 MDHEN and CDR2 SYDVKM.